The T cell receptor beta chain described here comes from a study of T-cell reconstitution after alpha-beta-depleted transplantation in children. This clonotype was seen more than once but under ten times. For TCRbeta, the library was prepared with unique molecular identifiers. From the PCR reads, TCRdb called clonotypes with MiXCR, one entry per CDR3 protein. The sample has roughly 420,000 distinct CDR3 sequences; around 15% are singletons. V lost 2 bases, J lost 8 bases, and 23 bases lay in between. The germline CDR1 and CDR2 sequences are SGHRS and YFSETQ. The CDR3 runs to 18 residues. Sample: PBMCs, mostly from graft donor cells, taken 360 days after TCRalphabeta/CD19-depleted stem cell transplant. This sequence joins TRBV5-1 and TRBJ1-6, with D possibly TRBD1 on 5 matching bases. The sequence was obtained from a boy younger than two who had a stem cell transplant for Wiskott-Aldrich syndrome, so the T cells may come from the graft donor. DNA for the CDR3: TGCGCCAGCAGCTTCACAGTCCCTCCCGGGGGTCATGATTCACCCCTCCACTTT. Translating gives CASSFTVPPGGHDSPLHF.